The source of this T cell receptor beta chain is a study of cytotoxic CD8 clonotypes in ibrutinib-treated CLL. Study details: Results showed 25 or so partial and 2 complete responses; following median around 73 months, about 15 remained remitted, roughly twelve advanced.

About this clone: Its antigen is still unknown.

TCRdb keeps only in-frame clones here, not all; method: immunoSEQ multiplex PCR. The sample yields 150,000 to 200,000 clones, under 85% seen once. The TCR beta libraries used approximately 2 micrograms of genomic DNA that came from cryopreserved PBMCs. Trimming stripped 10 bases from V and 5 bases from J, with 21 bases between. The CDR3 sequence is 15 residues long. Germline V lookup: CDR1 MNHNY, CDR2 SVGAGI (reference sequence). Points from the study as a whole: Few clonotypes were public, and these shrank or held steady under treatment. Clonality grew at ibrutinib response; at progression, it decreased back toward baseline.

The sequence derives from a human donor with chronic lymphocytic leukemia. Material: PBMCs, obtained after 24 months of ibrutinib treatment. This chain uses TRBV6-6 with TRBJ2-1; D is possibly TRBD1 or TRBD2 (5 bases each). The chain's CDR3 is CATNARDPANNEQFF. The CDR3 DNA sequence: TGTGCCACGAACGCCCGGGACCCGGCCAACAATGAGCAGTTCTTC.